This T cell receptor (beta chain) stems from a study of cytomegalovirus exposure and HLA in healthy donors. The primer mix had 60 Vbeta and 13 Jbeta primers. The protocol was immunoSEQ multiplex PCR, while the TCRdb copy is restricted to in-frame clones and leaves out a portion. The data show under 200,000 clones, 65% to 90% seen once. CDR1 and CDR2 from the germline V gene are SEHNR and FQNEAQ (reference sequence). The CDR3 length is 14 residues. Trimming left V 2 bases short and J 3 bases short, with 10 bases between. This clone was observed a single time. Its antigen is unknown. General study results and limits: In presence/absence analyses, roughly uniform sequencing depth across donors was assumed. CMV serostatus was the sole immune exposure information available. In vitro assays verified that a few CMV-associated chains recognized CMV antigens specifically.

The TCR originated in a human donor in good health. The sample comprised PBMCs. This chain connects TRBV7-9 to TRBJ1-2; weak D call: TRBD1 (6 bases). The CDR3 DNA follows: TGTGCCAGCAGCTTAATGGGGGCGGACTATGGCTACACCTTC. Its translation: CASSLMGADYGYTF. Drawing the rest from reference TRBV7-9 and TRBJ1-2, the complete variable domain is DTGVSQNPRHKITKRGQNVTFRCDPISEHNRLYWYRQTLGQGPEFLTYFQNEAQLEKSRLLSDRFSAERPKGSFSTLEIQRTEQGDSAMYLCASSLMGADYGYTFGSGTRLTVV.